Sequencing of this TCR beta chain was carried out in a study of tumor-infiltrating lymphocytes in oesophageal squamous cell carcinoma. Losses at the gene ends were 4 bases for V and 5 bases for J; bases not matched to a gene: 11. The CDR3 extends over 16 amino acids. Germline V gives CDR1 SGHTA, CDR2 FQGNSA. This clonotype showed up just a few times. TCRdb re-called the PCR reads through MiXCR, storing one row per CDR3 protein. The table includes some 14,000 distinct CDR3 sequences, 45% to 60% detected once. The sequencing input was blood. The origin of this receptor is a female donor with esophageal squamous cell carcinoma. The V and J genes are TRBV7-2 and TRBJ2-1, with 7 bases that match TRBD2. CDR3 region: CASSWRLASNHNEQFF. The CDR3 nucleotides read TGTGCCAGCAGCTGGCGACTAGCAAGTAATCACAATGAGCAGTTCTTC.